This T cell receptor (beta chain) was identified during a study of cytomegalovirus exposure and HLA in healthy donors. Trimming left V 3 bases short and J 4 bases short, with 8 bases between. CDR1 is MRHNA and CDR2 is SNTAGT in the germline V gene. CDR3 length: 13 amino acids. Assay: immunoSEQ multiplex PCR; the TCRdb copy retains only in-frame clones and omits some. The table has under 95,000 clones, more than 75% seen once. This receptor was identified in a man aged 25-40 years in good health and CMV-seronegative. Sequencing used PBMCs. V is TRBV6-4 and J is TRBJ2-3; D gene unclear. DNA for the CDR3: TGTGCCAGCAGTGAAGCTGACTCAGATACGCAGTATTTT. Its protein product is CASSEADSDTQYF.